The T cell receptor beta chain under discussion was sequenced for a study of T cell responses to AZD1222 COVID-19 vaccine. Across the whole study: Investigators merged groups given second doses at roughly 4 or roughly 12 weeks.

Study-wide results and limits: It was only after the peak T cell response that any repertoires were sampled. Mostly white British, mostly female donors; authors suggested clonal diversity may be underestimated. Spike-specific TCR breadth rose after two AZD1222 doses, and depth rose as well.

The table came from immunoSEQ multiplex PCR; TCRdb's copy has only in-frame clones and leaves some out. The table has about 98,000 clones, around 82% seen once. As regards this clone: No antigen is known for it.

V shed 4 bases and J 7 bases; nucleotides not matched to a gene: 9. CDR1 is SGHNT and CDR2 is YYREEE in the germline V gene (reference sequence). The CDR3 length is 14 residues. Material: peripheral blood, obtained on day 0 of AZD1222 vaccination. The genes are TRBV5-4 and TRBJ1-2; 8 bases align to TRBD1. The clonotype was recovered from an adult in good health. The CDR3 DNA reads as TGTGCCAGCAGCCCAGGGGGCGGGTTCGTTGGCTACACCTTC. Amino acid sequence: CASSPGGGFVGYTF.